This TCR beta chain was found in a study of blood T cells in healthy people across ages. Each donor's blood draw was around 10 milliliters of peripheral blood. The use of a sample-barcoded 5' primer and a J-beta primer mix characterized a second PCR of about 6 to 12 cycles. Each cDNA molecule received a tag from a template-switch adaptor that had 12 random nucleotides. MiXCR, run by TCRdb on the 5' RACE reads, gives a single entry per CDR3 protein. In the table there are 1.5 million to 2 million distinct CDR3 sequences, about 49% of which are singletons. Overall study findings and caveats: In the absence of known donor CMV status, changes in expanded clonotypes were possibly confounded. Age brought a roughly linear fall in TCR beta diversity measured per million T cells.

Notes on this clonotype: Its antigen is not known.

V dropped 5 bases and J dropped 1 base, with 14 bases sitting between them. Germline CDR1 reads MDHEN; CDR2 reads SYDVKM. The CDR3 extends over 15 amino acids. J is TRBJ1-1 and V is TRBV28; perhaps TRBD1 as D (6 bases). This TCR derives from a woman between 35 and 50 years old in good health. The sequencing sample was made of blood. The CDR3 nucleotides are TGTGCCAGCAGTCCTCACAGGGAAAGGAACACTGAAGCTTTCTTT. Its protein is CASSPHRERNTEAFF.